Here is one T cell receptor beta chain with its context. The germline V gene has CDR1 MNHNS and CDR2 SASEGT. The ends were cut back, 3 bases at V and 7 bases at J, with 13 bases in the middle. The CDR3 sequence is 14 residues long. These data originate in a study of blood T cell repertoires in COVID-19. Study summary: Material from acute and convalescent COVID-19 was sourced from the United States, Italy and Spain. PBMCs, B-cell-depleted T cells, or T cells provided the cDNA or gDNA that made up the material.

Original data processing: For nucleated cells, counts were estimated from reference gene primer amplification. Some clones are missing from TCRdb's copy, which holds only in-frame ones; the method was immunoSEQ multiplex PCR. D and trimming were read from the DNA, whereas the V and J calls and clone size are those reported in that table. The data show 30,000 or so clones, with approximately 81% seen just once and 8.5% to 10% held by the top ten. This receptor was taken from an elderly man with active COVID-19. The sample was peripheral blood. The chain uses TRBV6-1 and TRBJ1-5; possibly TRBD1 for D (6 bases). CDR3 nucleotide sequence: TGTGCCAGCAGTGAGGTGGGGGCCCGGCAGCCCCAGCATTTT. The encoded protein is CASSEVGARQPQHF.